This is a list of T cell receptor beta chains from one sample in a study of CD8+CD57+ T cells in acquired aplastic anemia. MiXCR, applied by TCRdb to the reads, yields one record per CDR3 protein. The sample includes some 47,000 distinct CDR3 sequences, around 70% of them seen just once. Sequencing was carried out using sorted CD4+, CD8+, or CD8+CD57+ T cells (not recorded which) from PBMCs. Every receptor here comes from a human donor in good health, serving as a control. The CDR3 runs from the conserved cysteine through the conserved F or W. D genes are given only for firm matches. Expanded clones get a size class; other rows say once, few or many, or leave the size out.

.	few	TRBJ2-7	TRBV11-2	TGTGCCAGCAGCTTAAGTCAGTACGAGCAGTACTTC	CASSLSQYEQYF
.	.	TRBJ2-5	TRBV15	TGTGCCACCAGCAGTGCTTATCAAGAGACCCAGTACTTC	CATSSAYQETQYF
.	many	TRBJ1-1	TRBV5-1	TGCGCCAGCAGCTTGGCCGGGAGCACTGAAGCTTTCTTT	CASSLAGSTEAFF
TRBD2	.	TRBJ2-7	TRBV7-2	TGTGCCAGCAGCTACGGGACTAGTGACGAGCAGTACTTC	CASSYGTSDEQYF
.	.	TRBJ1-1	TRBV15	TGTGCCACCAGCCTATCCGGGGGGAACACTGAAGCTTTCTTT	CATSLSGGNTEAFF
.	.	TRBJ1-6	TRBV5-4	TGTGCCGGCAGCTCCAGCGTGGACAGCCAGAATTCACCCCTCCACTTT	CAGSSSVDSQNSPLHF
.	.	TRBJ2-1	TRBV7-9	TGTGCCAGCAGTGCCCCGACAGTCAATGAGCAGTTCTTC	CASSAPTVNEQFF
.	.	TRBJ2-7	TRBV10-3	TGTGCCATCAGTGAACCCGGGGGAAGCTACGAGCAGCACTTC	CAISEPGGSYEQHF
.	.	TRBJ2-2	TRBV20-1	TGCAGTGCTAAACCTTACCACACCGGGGAGCTGTTTTTT	CSAKPYHTGELFF
TRBD2	.	TRBJ2-3	TRBV6-1	TGTGCCAGCAGTATTCTAGCGGGAGCGGCAGATACGCAGTATTTT	CASSILAGAADTQYF
TRBD1	.	TRBJ2-7	TRBV7-9	TGTGCCAGCAGCAGCCGGGACAGTACCTACGAGCAGTACTTC	CASSSRDSTYEQYF
.	.	TRBJ2-5	TRBV19	TGTGCCAGTAGGGACCAAGGCGGAGCCCAGTACTTC	CASRDQGGAQYF
.	.	TRBJ1-2	TRBV7-9	TGTGCCAGCAGCTTAATCCTCGGGATCACGGCTGGCTACACCTTC	CASSLILGITAGYTF
.	.	TRBJ2-1	TRBV29-1	TGCAGCGTTGAAGGTGAGGCTGCAACTAACTACAATGAGCAGTTCTTC	CSVEGEAATNYNEQFF
TRBD1	many	TRBJ2-5	TRBV3-1	TGTGCCAGCAGCCAAGGGCAAACAGGGGTTGTAGAGACCCAGTACTTC	CASSQGQTGVVETQYF
TRBD1	.	TRBJ2-7	TRBV29-1	TGCAGCGTTGCACGACAGGGGGACTACGAGCAGTACTTC	CSVARQGDYEQYF
.	.	TRBJ1-1	TRBV7-9	TGTGCCAGTAGTGGCGCGCCGAACACTGAAGCTTTCTTT	CASSGAPNTEAFF